Listed below are T cell receptor beta chains from one sample, sequenced in a study of T cells in Graves' hyperthyroidism and ophthalmopathy. TCRdb passed the multiplex PCR reads through MiXCR, listing each CDR3 protein once. The profile shows approximately 560,000 distinct CDR3 sequences, less than 20% of them singletons. Material for sequencing was blood. The receptor set was obtained from a woman aged 25 to 39 with Graves' hyperthyroidism. CDR3s leave out the opening cysteine and the closing phenylalanine or tryptophan. The order of the fields is J gene, V gene, CDR3 protein.

TRBJ2-2 | TRBV7-8 | ASSPGVAGTGELF
TRBJ1-5 | TRBV28 | ASTSQGAGGRQPQH
TRBJ2-1 | TRBV10-3 | AISEGLAGDEQF
TRBJ1-2 | TRBV6-2/TRBV6-3 | ASSYSRQHYYGYT
TRBJ2-1 | TRBV27 | ASSLGLAGGPAGNEQF
TRBJ2-3 | TRBV29-1 | SVEVVGGSTDTQY
TRBJ2-7 | TRBV5-5 | ASSLWTSGGSYEQY
TRBJ2-7 | TRBV12-3/TRBV12-4 | ASSSTSGRVAEQY
TRBJ1-1 | TRBV6-5 | ASSYSGDYYTEAF
TRBJ2-5 | TRBV24-1 | ATSDWTGGGMETQY
TRBJ1-1 | TRBV10-3 | ATKTTDLNTEAF
TRBJ2-6 | TRBV4-3 | ASSQDPGGGSGANVLT
TRBJ2-1 | TRBV7-9 | ATLMVADNEQF
TRBJ2-5 | TRBV10-3 | AISEPTGTSGKETQY
TRBJ1-6 | TRBV27 | ASSPQDSSGSPRH
TRBJ2-2 | TRBV24-1 | ATSLGGNTGELF
TRBJ2-1 | TRBV4-3 | ASSQGPSFSGSGDEQF
TRBJ2-1 | TRBV12-3/TRBV12-4 | ASSLGQGLGEQF
TRBJ2-5 | TRBV6-2/TRBV6-3 | ASSLVEGAETQY
TRBJ1-6 | TRBV28 | ASGQGSSPLH
TRBJ2-5 | TRBV24-1 | ATSDDREQETQY
TRBJ2-6 | TRBV6-6 | ASSYRGSEANVLT
TRBJ2-3 | TRBV29-1 | SVELGGGRRSDTQY
TRBJ1-1 | TRBV5-1 | ASSSRQGLTEAF
TRBJ1-2 | TRBV6-2/TRBV6-3 | ASSDKTGYGYT
TRBJ1-2 | TRBV27 | ASTPMAGAVYGYT
TRBJ1-5 | TRBV6-1 | ASRRTRDRNQPQH
TRBJ2-7 | TRBV7-6 | ASSLGLARYEQY
TRBJ2-7 | TRBV2 | ASRASGWEY
TRBJ2-7 | TRBV12-3/TRBV12-4 | ASSTGGPLSYEQY
TRBJ1-1 | TRBV30 | AWTRQDGTEAF
TRBJ1-2 | TRBV11-2 | ASSPEQGYYGYT
TRBJ1-2 | TRBV18 | ASSPRVHDTLSTSNYGYT
TRBJ1-2 | TRBV4-1 | ASSHTDNYGYT
TRBJ2-2 | TRBV27 | ASSLVSGHQTNTGELF
TRBJ2-3 | TRBV7-6 | ASSLEGFTDTQY
TRBJ2-1 | TRBV24-1 | ATSGGGWGNEQF
TRBJ2-3 | TRBV15 | ATSRAGEGADTQY
TRBJ1-2 | TRBV2 | ASRGTGPYGYT
TRBJ2-7 | TRBV5-5 | ASSSRTVSGSSYEQY
TRBJ2-7 | TRBV6-1 | ASSTTGTGSYEQY
TRBJ2-3 | TRBV11-1 | ASSLGTSGLTDTQY
TRBJ1-4 | TRBV13 | ASSTGTGSNEKLF
TRBJ2-1 | TRBV6-2/TRBV6-3 | ASSYDFGASGSYNEQF
TRBJ2-3 | TRBV7-9 | ASSPGGGYTDTQY
TRBJ2-7 | TRBV20-1 | SARMAGNSYEQY
TRBJ2-7 | TRBV7-2 | ASSPLAGGVSSYEQY
TRBJ2-5 | TRBV5-1 | ASSLSPLTETQY